This T cell receptor (beta chain) was documented in a study of cytomegalovirus exposure and HLA in healthy donors. The study's findings and limits: In a later analysis, common viral pathogens appeared linked to several of the most significant clusters. As a later analysis revealed, the rate of TCR association differed by HLA locus, with DRB1 most and HLA-C fewest.

It was with 60 Vbeta and 13 Jbeta primers that the PCR ran. Using immunoSEQ multiplex PCR, the repertoire was profiled, and TCRdb retains in-frame clones only, with some absent. The sample carries about 190,000 clones, over 80% recorded once. As to this clone: Its target is not known.

Each of the donors was a healthy bone marrow donor. The sequencing sample was made of PBMCs. This clonotype was obtained from a boy aged 2 to 10 in good health and CMV-seronegative.

Written as DNA, the CDR3 is TGTGCCAGCAGCATCGACAGGGGTGTTTCTGGAAACACCATATATTTT. Protein: CASSIDRGVSGNTIYF. The V and J genes are TRBV5-4 and TRBJ1-3, with 8 bases that match TRBD1. CDR1 is SGHNT, CDR2 YYREEE, per germline (reference sequence). The J segment lost 1 base and the V segment lost 4 bases, leaving 7 bases of the junction unmatched. The CDR3 has 16 amino acids.